One and the same sample provided the 2 T cell receptor beta chains below, sequenced in a study of T cells after yellow fever vaccination. Each CDR3 protein is one row after TCRdb ran MiXCR on the 5' RACE reads. This sample has some 300,000 distinct CDR3 sequences, with 7.5% to 9.5% found just once. Source: CD4+ T cells sorted from PBMCs, taken 5 days after the yellow fever booster vaccination. Every receptor here comes from a man aged 18 to 29 who received the YFV17D yellow fever vaccine.

This chain uses TRBV7-2 with TRBJ2-7; D is tentatively TRBD1 or TRBD2 (5 bases each). CDR3 length equals 15 residues. Germline lookup yields CDR1 SGHTA and CDR2 FQGNSA. The V gene lost 1 base and the J gene lost 2 bases, with 12 bases spanning the gap. This CDR3 is CASSLDPRGTYEQYV. The CDR3 DNA reads as TGTGCCAGCAGCTTAGACCCGAGGGGTACCTACGAGCAGTACGTC.

The CDR3: CASSEALHRGTDTQYF. The CDR3 coding sequence is TGTGCCAGCAGTGAAGCGCTTCACAGGGGCACAGATACGCAGTATTTT. The chain joins TRBV6-1 to TRBJ2-3, with D possibly TRBD1 on 6 matching bases. Trimming removed 0 bases from V and 1 base from J, with 11 bases in between. Germline CDR1 reads MNHNS; CDR2 reads SASEGT. The CDR3 extends over 16 amino acids.